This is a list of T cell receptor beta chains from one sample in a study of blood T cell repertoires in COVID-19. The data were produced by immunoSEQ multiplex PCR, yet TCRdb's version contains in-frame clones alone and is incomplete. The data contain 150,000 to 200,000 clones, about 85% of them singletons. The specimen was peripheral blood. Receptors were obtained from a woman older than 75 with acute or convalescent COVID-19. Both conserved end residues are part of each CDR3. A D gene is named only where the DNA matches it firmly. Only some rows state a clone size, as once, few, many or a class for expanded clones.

CDR3: CASHAGFNRETQYF; DNA: TGTGCCAGCCACGCGGGCTTTAATAGGGAGACCCAGTACTTC; D: .; V: TRBV19; J: TRBJ2-5; size: once
CDR3: CASADSYNEQFF; DNA: TGTGCCAGCGCTGACAGCTACAATGAGCAGTTCTTC; D: .; V: TRBV3-1/TRBV3-2; J: TRBJ2-1; size: .
CDR3: CASSMGSGSTNEKLFF; DNA: TGTGCCAGTAGTATGGGATCAGGGTCGACTAATGAAAAACTGTTTTTT; D: .; V: TRBV19; J: TRBJ1-4; size: .
CDR3: CASSPTQGFVNTIYF; DNA: TGCGCCAGCAGCCCGACACAGGGTTTTGTAAACACCATATATTTT; D: .; V: TRBV4-3; J: TRBJ1-3; size: .
CDR3: CASSSNRPTGAEAFF; DNA: TGTGCCAGCAGCTCAAACCGACCGACAGGGGCAGAAGCTTTCTTT; D: TRBD1; V: TRBV27; J: TRBJ1-1; size: .
CDR3: CATSGFRGGLSNEQFF; DNA: TGTGCCACCAGCGGATTCCGGGGGGGTCTCTCCAATGAGCAGTTCTTC; D: TRBD2; V: TRBV15; J: TRBJ2-1; size: .
CDR3: CASSPRVGRDTEAFF; DNA: TGTGCCAGCTCACCACGAGTAGGGAGGGACACTGAAGCTTTCTTT; D: .; V: TRBV18; J: TRBJ1-1; size: .
CDR3: CASSHSEGAGGDYGYTF; DNA: TGTGCCAGCAGCCATAGTGAGGGGGCAGGGGGCGACTATGGCTACACCTTC; D: TRBD1; V: TRBV25-1; J: TRBJ1-2; size: .
CDR3: CASSLSREELFF; DNA: TGCGCCAGCAGCTTGTCCCGAGAGGAGCTGTTTTTT; D: .; V: TRBV5-1; J: TRBJ2-2; size: .
CDR3: CASSLYDRLAGIGNVQYF; DNA: TGTGCCAGCAGCTTATATGACCGGCTAGCGGGAATAGGCAATGTGCAGTATTTT; D: TRBD2; V: TRBV7-9; J: TRBJ2-3; size: .
CDR3: CASSQGLTREGYNEQFF; DNA: TGCGCCAGCAGCCAAGGTCTGACGAGGGAGGGCTACAATGAGCAGTTCTTC; D: TRBD2; V: TRBV4-1; J: TRBJ2-1; size: .
CDR3: CASRPGPGAGQYF; DNA: TGTGCAAGTCGCCCCGGACCGGGCGCGGGGCAGTACTTC; D: .; V: TRBV12-2; J: TRBJ2-7; size: .
CDR3: CATQDRGGTEAFF; DNA: TGCGCCACCCAAGACAGGGGGGGCACTGAAGCTTTCTTT; D: TRBD1; V: TRBV10-1; J: TRBJ1-1; size: .
CDR3: CASSTRGGQENTGELFF; DNA: TGTGCCAGTAGTACCCGAGGAGGACAGGAGAACACCGGGGAGCTGTTTTTT; D: TRBD1; V: TRBV19; J: TRBJ2-2; size: .
CDR3: CAWSGDRGVFGYTF; DNA: TGTGCCTGGAGTGGGGACAGGGGGGTGTTTGGCTACACCTTC; D: TRBD1; V: TRBV30; J: TRBJ1-2; size: .
CDR3: CASSQDRVNYGYTF; DNA: TGTGCCAGCAGCCAAGACAGGGTTAACTATGGCTACACCTTC; D: .; V: TRBV3-1/TRBV3-2; J: TRBJ1-2; size: .
CDR3: CASSLYPSGRRSRSSYNEQFF; DNA: TGTGCCAGCAGTTTATACCCTAGCGGGAGGAGGAGTAGGAGCTCCTACAATGAGCAGTTCTTC; D: TRBD2; V: TRBV27; J: TRBJ2-1; size: .
CDR3: CASSPWTVTDTQYF; DNA: TGTGCCAGCAGCCCATGGACAGTTACAGATACGCAGTATTTT; D: .; V: TRBV5-4; J: TRBJ2-3; size: .
CDR3: CASSLRAGGGNEQFF; DNA: TGCGCCAGCAGCTTAAGGGCGGGCGGGGGAAATGAGCAGTTCTTC; D: TRBD2; V: TRBV5-1; J: TRBJ2-1; size: .
CDR3: CASSYGGKGTEAFF; DNA: TGTGCCAGCAGTTATGGGGGGAAAGGAACTGAAGCTTTCTTT; D: .; V: TRBV6-5; J: TRBJ1-1; size: .
CDR3: CASSRDRGNYGYTF; DNA: TGTGCCAGTAGTAGGGACCGGGGGAACTATGGCTACACCTTC; D: .; V: TRBV19; J: TRBJ1-2; size: .
CDR3: CASSLDGVTGGPTQHF; DNA: TGCGCCAGCAGCTTGGACGGCGTGACAGGGGGCCCGACCCAGCATTTT; D: TRBD1; V: TRBV5-1; J: TRBJ1-5; size: once
CDR3: CASSPPHGAGGYTF; DNA: TGTGCCAGCAGCCCCCCACACGGGGCGGGAGGCTACACCTTC; D: .; V: TRBV5-6; J: TRBJ1-2; size: .
CDR3: CASSLYGRGYNEQFF; DNA: TGTGCCAGCAGCTTATACGGGCGGGGATACAATGAGCAGTTCTTC; D: .; V: TRBV7-2; J: TRBJ2-1; size: .
CDR3: CASSISPPDTQYF; DNA: TGTGCCAGCAGCATAAGCCCTCCGGATACGCAGTATTTT; D: .; V: TRBV27; J: TRBJ2-3; size: .
CDR3: CASSLAGRVASGNTIYF; DNA: TGCGCCAGCAGCTTGGCCGGGCGGGTAGCCTCTGGAAACACCATATATTTT; D: .; V: TRBV5-1; J: TRBJ1-3; size: .
CDR3: CASSPRPFGELSGANVLTF; DNA: TGTGCCAGCAGCCCCCGACCGTTTGGGGAGCTTTCTGGGGCCAACGTCCTGACTTTC; D: .; V: TRBV9; J: TRBJ2-6; size: .
CDR3: CASSNKQGAGETQYF; DNA: TGTGCCAGCAGCAATAAACAGGGGGCCGGGGAGACCCAGTACTTC; D: TRBD1; V: TRBV5-4; J: TRBJ2-5; size: .
CDR3: CASSLVLGPSSYNEQFF; DNA: TGTGCCAGCAGCTTAGTTCTGGGCCCAAGCTCCTACAATGAGCAGTTCTTC; D: .; V: TRBV7-9; J: TRBJ2-1; size: .
CDR3: CASSLQAGGTYEQYF; DNA: TGTGCCAGCAGCTTGCAAGCGGGGGGTACCTACGAGCAGTACTTC; D: TRBD2; V: TRBV7-9; J: TRBJ2-7; size: .
CDR3: CSGGTSGRNEQFF; DNA: TGCAGCGGGGGGACTAGCGGGAGGAATGAGCAGTTCTTC; D: TRBD2; V: TRBV29-1; J: TRBJ2-1; size: .
CDR3: CASSFDRLTYNEQFF; DNA: TGTGCCAGCAGCTTTGACAGGCTGACCTACAATGAGCAGTTCTTC; D: .; V: TRBV27; J: TRBJ2-1; size: .
CDR3: CASSPRDTGELFF; DNA: TGTGCCAGCAGCCCCCGAGACACCGGGGAGCTGTTTTTT; D: .; V: TRBV9; J: TRBJ2-2; size: .
CDR3: CASSSFGTGDGTEAFF; DNA: TGCGCCAGCAGTTCCTTCGGGACAGGGGACGGCACTGAAGCTTTCTTT; D: TRBD1; V: TRBV5-1; J: TRBJ1-1; size: once
CDR3: CASSWDRRNTIYF; DNA: TGTGCCAGCAGCTGGGACAGAAGAAACACCATATATTTT; D: TRBD1; V: TRBV11-2; J: TRBJ1-3; size: few
CDR3: CASSLERVTDTQYF; DNA: TGCGCCAGCAGCTTGGAGAGGGTCACAGATACGCAGTATTTT; D: .; V: TRBV5-1; J: TRBJ2-3; size: .
CDR3: CSVREWNTIYF; DNA: TGCAGTGTGAGGGAGTGGAACACCATATATTTT; D: .; V: TRBV20-1; J: TRBJ1-3; size: .
CDR3: CASGPPARVNEQFF; DNA: TGTGCTAGTGGCCCCCCAGCGAGGGTCAATGAGCAGTTCTTC; D: .; V: TRBV12-5; J: TRBJ2-1; size: .
CDR3: CSATDRGWRYF; DNA: TGCAGCGCCACTGACAGGGGCTGGCGGTACTTC; D: TRBD1; V: TRBV29-1; J: TRBJ2-7; size: .
CDR3: CASSKTGLERTGELFF; DNA: TGTGCCAGCAGCAAAACGGGACTAGAACGGACCGGGGAGCTGTTTTTT; D: TRBD2; V: TRBV7-8; J: TRBJ2-2; size: .
CDR3: CASRRPLSSSNIQYF; DNA: TGTGCCAGCAGACGACCTCTTTCTAGTTCAAACATTCAGTACTTC; D: .; V: TRBV2; J: TRBJ2-4; size: .
CDR3: CASRNGQGVRDSPLHF; DNA: TGTGCCAGCAGGAACGGACAGGGCGTGCGGGATTCACCCCTCCACTTT; D: TRBD1; V: TRBV11-3; J: TRBJ1-6; size: .
CDR3: CASSPTGTAYSNQPQHF; DNA: TGTGCCAGCAGTCCTACCGGGACAGCATATAGCAATCAGCCCCAGCATTTT; D: TRBD1; V: TRBV6-6; J: TRBJ1-5; size: .
CDR3: CASSLVAVGPGASYEQYF; DNA: TGTGCCAGCAGCTTAGTGGCCGTTGGGCCGGGAGCTTCATACGAGCAGTACTTC; D: .; V: TRBV7-2; J: TRBJ2-7; size: .
CDR3: CAWSVVLAGGLNTEAFF; DNA: TGTGCCTGGAGTGTAGTATTGGCAGGGGGCCTGAACACTGAAGCTTTCTTT; D: TRBD1; V: TRBV30; J: TRBJ1-1; size: .
CDR3: CASSTRDTLNTEAFF; DNA: TGTGCCAGCAGCACACGGGACACGCTGAACACTGAAGCTTTCTTT; D: .; V: TRBV9; J: TRBJ1-1; size: .
CDR3: CASSEVGNEQYF; DNA: TGTGCCAGCAGTGAGGTTGGTAACGAGCAGTACTTC; D: .; V: TRBV5-4; J: TRBJ2-7; size: .
CDR3: CATLDLSSYEQYF; DNA: TGTGCCACCCTCGACTTGAGCTCCTACGAGCAGTACTTC; D: .; V: TRBV6-5; J: TRBJ2-7; size: few
CDR3: CARTGGQSAVYNEQFF; DNA: TGCGCCAGGACCGGGGGACAGTCGGCGGTCTACAATGAGCAGTTCTTC; D: .; V: TRBV23-1; J: TRBJ2-1; size: .
CDR3: CAISVLGDEQYF; DNA: TGTGCCATCAGTGTATTAGGGGACGAGCAGTACTTC; D: .; V: TRBV10-3; J: TRBJ2-7; size: once
CDR3: CASSSRTVLYEKLFF; DNA: TGTGCCAGCAGTTCCCGGACAGTGTTATATGAAAAACTGTTTTTT; D: .; V: TRBV6-2/TRBV6-3; J: TRBJ1-4; size: .
CDR3: CASSLAGLQLETQYF; DNA: TGCGCCAGCAGCTTAGCGGGACTGCAGCTGGAGACCCAGTACTTC; D: TRBD2; V: TRBV5-1; J: TRBJ2-5; size: .
CDR3: CASSAPGGKNTEAFF; DNA: TGTGCCAGCAGCGCCCCAGGGGGGAAGAACACTGAAGCTTTCTTT; D: TRBD1; V: TRBV5-4; J: TRBJ1-1; size: .
CDR3: CASSPPGWGGEQYF; DNA: TGTGCCAGCAGCCCCCCCGGGTGGGGGGGCGAGCAGTACTTC; D: TRBD2; V: TRBV7-8; J: TRBJ2-7; size: .